This T cell receptor beta chain was recorded in a study of T cell repertoires in cytomegalovirus infection. Findings and limits, study-wide: People with CMV and the relevant HLA were identified by cumulative public TCR beta family frequency.

Germline lookup yields CDR1 SGHAT and CDR2 FQNNGV. The CDR3 spans 14 residues. V lost 4 bases, J lost 1 base, and 1 base stayed unmatched. One entry per CDR3 protein, called by TCRdb with MiXCR from the reads. The sample carries about 320,000 distinct CDR3 sequences, over 7.5% recorded once. This clonotype was counted at least ten times. Its antigen remains unknown. The clonotype originates from a human donor in good health (CMV status not recorded). Some clones in this sample may be carry-over from other donors' samples. Input material: PBMCs. J is TRBJ2-3 and V is TRBV11-2; 8 nucleotides line up with TRBD2. This CDR3 reads CASSSGGGTDTQYF. Written as DNA, the CDR3 is TGTGCCAGCAGCTCCGGGGGGGGCACAGATACGCAGTATTTT. The variable domain in full, with the rest retrieved from reference TRBV11-2 and TRBJ2-3, is EAGVAQSPRYKIIEKRQSVAFWCNPISGHATLYWYQQILGQGPKLLIQFQNNGVVDDSQLPKDRFSAERLKGVDSTLKIQPAKLEDSAVYLCASSSGGGTDTQYFGPGTRLTVL.